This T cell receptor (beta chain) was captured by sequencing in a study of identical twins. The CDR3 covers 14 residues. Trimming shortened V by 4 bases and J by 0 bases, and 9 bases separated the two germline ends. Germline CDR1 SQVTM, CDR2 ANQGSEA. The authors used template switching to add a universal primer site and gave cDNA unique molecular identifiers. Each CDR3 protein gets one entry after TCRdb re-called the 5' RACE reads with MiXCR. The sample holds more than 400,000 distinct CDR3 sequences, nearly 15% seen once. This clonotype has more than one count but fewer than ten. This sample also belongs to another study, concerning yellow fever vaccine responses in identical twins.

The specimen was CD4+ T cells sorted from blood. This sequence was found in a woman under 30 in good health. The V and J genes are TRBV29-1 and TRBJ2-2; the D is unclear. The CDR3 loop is CSVGVDANTGELFF. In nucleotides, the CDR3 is TGCAGCGTTGGGGTCGACGCGAACACCGGGGAGCTGTTTTTT.